The 20 T cell receptor beta chains below all came from one sample that was sequenced in a study of graft-versus-host responses after intestinal transplantation. The repertoire was sequenced with immunoSEQ multiplex PCR; TCRdb's copy has only in-frame clones and lacks some. The sample yields roughly 93,000 clones, just under 95% seen once. The antigens these receptors bind are not known. Here the sequenced sample was unstimulated CD8+ T cells sorted from spleen or lymph node cells, taken before intestinal transplant. The receptors were sampled from a human donor who received an intestinal transplant.

The chain joins TRBV29-1 to TRBJ2-2, with D uncertain. Germline V gives CDR1 SQVTM, CDR2 ANQGSEA. V was cut by 7 bases and J by 1 base, with 10 bases left in between. The CDR3 is made up of 13 amino acids. As DNA, the CDR3 is TGCAGCGCCCAGACAATGAACACCGGGGAGCTGTTTTTT. It specifies CSAQTMNTGELFF.

The CDR3 sequence: CASSTGGGKSYNEQFF. Written as DNA, the CDR3 is TGTGCCAGCAGTACCGGCGGGGGGAAGTCCTACAATGAGCAGTTCTTC. The V gene is TRBV7-3, the J gene TRBJ2-1; 8 bases are shared with TRBD2. Germline V CDR1 and CDR2: SGHTA, FQGTGA. The CDR3 extends over 16 amino acids. J gave up 1 base and V 6 bases, and 8 bases lay outside the gene matches.

In nucleotides, the CDR3 is TGTGCCAGCAGTTTACAGGGAATGAACACTGAAGCTTTCTTT. Its translation: CASSLQGMNTEAFF. The rearrangement joins TRBV28 to TRBJ1-1; maybe TRBD1 (5 bases). There are 14 residues in the CDR3. The V gene's germline CDR1 is MDHEN and CDR2 SYDVKM. The ends were cut back, 2 bases at V and 0 bases at J, with 7 bases in the middle.

The CDR3 here is CASSQTGTSYYNEQFF. The CDR3 nucleotides are TGCGCCAGCAGCCAAACCGGGACTAGCTACTACAATGAGCAGTTCTTC. The chain combines TRBV4-1 with TRBJ2-1; 9 bases fit TRBD2. The CDR3 spans 16 residues. Unmatched junction bases numbered 5, after V lost 2 bases and J lost 3 bases. Per germline, CDR1 MGHRA and CDR2 YSYEKL.

The genes are TRBV19 and TRBJ2-3; 9 bases agree with TRBD1. V was clipped by 10 bases and J by 2 bases; unmatched bases: 16. This CDR3 region has 17 residues. Germline CDR1 is LNHDA and CDR2 is SQIVND (reference sequence). In DNA, the CDR3 is TGTGCCACCGTCCCGGGACAGGGACCTCTTTCCACAGATACGCAGTATTTT. This sequence encodes CATVPGQGPLSTDTQYF.

This chain connects TRBV7-9 to TRBJ2-3; the match to TRBD1 covers 7 bases. This CDR3 region has 15 residues. The J segment lost 0 bases and the V segment lost 5 bases, leaving 5 bases of the junction unmatched. Germline V gene lookup returns CDR1 SEHNR and CDR2 FQNEAQ (reference sequence). The CDR3 DNA sequence: TGTGCCAGCAGCCGACAGGGATCGAGCACAGATACGCAGTATTTT. Translation: CASSRQGSSTDTQYF.

The table lists this clone with a count of one. The gene calls are TRBV7-2 and TRBJ2-7; 9 positions agree with TRBD2. This CDR3 spans 16 amino acids. Germline CDR1 is SGHTA and CDR2 is FQGNSA. V gave up 5 bases and J gave up 0 bases; unmatched junction bases: 8. The CDR3 here is CASSVSSGTPSYEQYF. As DNA, the CDR3 is TGTGCCAGCAGCGTCTCTAGCGGGACACCCTCCTACGAGCAGTACTTC.

The chain couples TRBV19 to TRBJ2-1; tentative D call: TRBD2 (6 bases). The CDR3 loop spans 15 amino acids. The V gene's germline CDR1 is LNHDA and CDR2 SQIVND (reference sequence). V was pared by 9 bases and J by 7 bases, with 22 bases between. CDR3 nucleotides: TGTGCCAGCAACACCCCGGGACTTTGGGAAAATGAGCAGTTCTTC. It is translated as CASNTPGLWENEQFF.

The chain has TRBV27 and TRBJ2-7; D unclear. CDR1 is MNHEY, CDR2 SMNVEV, per germline (reference sequence). V lost 7 bases to trimming and J lost 2 bases, with 12 bases between them. There are 13 residues in the CDR3. CDR3 region: CASTRHGTYEQYF. CDR3 bases: TGTGCCAGCACCCGACACGGTACCTACGAGCAGTACTTC.

The chain couples TRBV4-2 to TRBJ2-7, with 11 bases identical to TRBD2. CDR1 is LGHNA, CDR2 YNFKEQ, per germline. With V trimmed by 1 base and J by 1 base, 6 bases remained unmatched. This CDR3 contains 17 residues. The chain's CDR3 is CASSQGDRLAGSYEQYF. CDR3 bases: TGTGCCAGCAGCCAAGGGGACAGACTAGCGGGGTCCTACGAGCAGTACTTC.

The chain recombines TRBV7-2 with TRBJ2-7, with TRBD2 matching over 10 bases. Trimming cost V 4 bases and J 3 bases; bases outside gene matches: 6. The germline gives CDR1 SGHTA, CDR2 FQGNSA. The CDR3 loop spans 15 amino acids. The CDR3 loop is CASSSIAGGLYEQYF. In nucleotides, the CDR3 is TGTGCCAGCAGCTCCATAGCGGGGGGCCTCTACGAGCAGTACTTC. Looking up the rest from reference TRBV7-2 and TRBJ2-7 gives the full variable domain: GAGVSQSPSNKVTEKGKDVELRCDPISGHTALYWYRQSLGQGLEFLIYFQGNSAPDKSGLPSDRFSAERTGGSVSTLTIQRTQQEDSAVYLCASSSIAGGLYEQYFGPGTRLTVT.

This clone came up once. This chain uses TRBV28 with TRBJ1-5; tentative D call: TRBD1 (6 bases). The germline V gene has CDR1 MDHEN and CDR2 SYDVKM. The V end lost 5 bases, the J end lost 7 bases, and 15 bases lay between the germline ends. CDR3 length equals 14 residues. CDR3 in amino acids: CASSPQGSGQPQHF. The CDR3 region has the DNA TGTGCCAGCAGTCCGCAGGGGTCGGGGCAGCCCCAGCATTTT.

V is TRBV6-1 and J is TRBJ1-5; possible D gene TRBD1, 6 bases. V was clipped by 5 bases and J by 5 bases, with 16 bases between them. Germline V gives CDR1 MNHNS, CDR2 SASEGT. The CDR3 is 15 residues long. CDR3 in amino acids: CASSPTGPGYQPQHF. The CDR3 bases are TGTGCCAGCAGTCCCACAGGGCCCGGGTATCAGCCCCAGCATTTT.

The rearrangement uses TRBV7-2 and TRBJ1-1; no firm D call. Germline CDR1 is SGHTA and CDR2 is FQGNSA. V shed 1 base and J shed 6 bases, with 9 bases lying between them. The CDR3 consists of 13 residues. The CDR3 loop reads CASSLGSKPEAFF. The CDR3 nucleotides read TGTGCCAGCAGCTTAGGAAGCAAGCCTGAAGCTTTCTTT.

The gene calls are TRBV9 and TRBJ2-7, with a tentative D call TRBD1 (6 bases). Germline V gene data show CDR1 as SGDLS and CDR2 as YYNGEE. Trimming left V 0 bases short and J 0 bases short, with 10 bases between. This CDR3 region has 15 residues. The CDR3 here is CASSVGGRSSYEQYF. The CDR3 coding sequence is TGTGCCAGCAGCGTAGGGGGGCGGAGCTCCTACGAGCAGTACTTC.

The chain couples TRBV30 to TRBJ2-7; 11 bases align to TRBD2. In germline, CDR1 is GTSNPN, CDR2 SVGIG (reference sequence). The ends lost 1 base at V and 6 bases at J; junction bases unmatched: 5. The CDR3 extends over 14 amino acids. In DNA form, the CDR3 reads TGTGCCTGGAGTGATAGCGGGGGGGCCTCCGAGCAGTACTTC. Protein: CAWSDSGGASEQYF.

J is TRBJ1-2 and V is TRBV19; 7 bases are shared with TRBD1. After removal of 7 bases from V and 5 bases from J, the junction contained 13 bases not matched to a gene. The V gene's germline CDR1 is LNHDA and CDR2 SQIVND (reference sequence). The CDR3 sequence is 15 residues long. This chain's CDR3 is CASTIQPGQRYGYTF. The CDR3, as DNA: TGTGCCAGTACCATCCAACCGGGACAGCGATATGGCTACACCTTC.

Points on this clone: Its ends do not fully match the called genes, so a read error is possible. The chain recombines TRBV4-3 with TRBJ1-3; D might be TRBD1 (6 bases). The germline gives CDR1 LGHNA, CDR2 YSLEER. The CDR3 sequence is 18 residues long. CDR3 nucleotide sequence: TGCGCCAGCAGCCAAGATTCGGACAGCTTACCCTCTGTAAACACCATATATTTT. It codes for CASSQDSDSLPSVNTIYF.

The gene calls are TRBV5-4 and TRBJ1-2; 7 bases map to TRBD1. Unmatched junction bases numbered 23, after V lost 7 bases and J lost 5 bases. Germline V gene data show CDR1 as SGHNT and CDR2 as YYREEE (reference sequence). CDR3 length: 18 amino acids. The CDR3 coding sequence is TGTGCCAGCTTCATTTCTACACCCCTAGACAGGGAAGAATATGGCTACACCTTC. Protein sequence: CASFISTPLDREEYGYTF.

The genes are TRBV4-3 and TRBJ2-1; 8 bases map to TRBD1. The ends lost 1 base at V and 2 bases at J; junction bases unmatched: 7. Per the germline V gene, CDR1 is LGHNA and CDR2 is YSLEER. The CDR3 sequence is 17 residues long. CDR3 coding DNA: TGCGCCAGCAGCCAAGTGGCAGGGGGCTTTGCCTACAATGAGCAGTTCTTC. It codes for CASSQVAGGFAYNEQFF.